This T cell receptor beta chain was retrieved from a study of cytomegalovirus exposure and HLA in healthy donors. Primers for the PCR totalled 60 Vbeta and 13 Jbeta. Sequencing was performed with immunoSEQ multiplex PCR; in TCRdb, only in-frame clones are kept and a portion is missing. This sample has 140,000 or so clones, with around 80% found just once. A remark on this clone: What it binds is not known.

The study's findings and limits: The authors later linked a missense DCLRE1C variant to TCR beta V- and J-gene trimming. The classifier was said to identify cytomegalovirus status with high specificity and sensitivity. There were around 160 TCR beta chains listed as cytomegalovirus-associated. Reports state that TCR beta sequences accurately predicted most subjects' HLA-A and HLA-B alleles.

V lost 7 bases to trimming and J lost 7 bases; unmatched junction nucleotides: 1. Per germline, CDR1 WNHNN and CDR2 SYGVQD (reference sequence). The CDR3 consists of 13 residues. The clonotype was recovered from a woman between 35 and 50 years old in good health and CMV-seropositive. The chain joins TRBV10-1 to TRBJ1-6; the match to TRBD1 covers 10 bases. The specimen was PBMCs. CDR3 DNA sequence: TGCGCCAGCAAGGGACAGGGGAATTCACCCCTCCACTTT. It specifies CASKGQGNSPLHF.